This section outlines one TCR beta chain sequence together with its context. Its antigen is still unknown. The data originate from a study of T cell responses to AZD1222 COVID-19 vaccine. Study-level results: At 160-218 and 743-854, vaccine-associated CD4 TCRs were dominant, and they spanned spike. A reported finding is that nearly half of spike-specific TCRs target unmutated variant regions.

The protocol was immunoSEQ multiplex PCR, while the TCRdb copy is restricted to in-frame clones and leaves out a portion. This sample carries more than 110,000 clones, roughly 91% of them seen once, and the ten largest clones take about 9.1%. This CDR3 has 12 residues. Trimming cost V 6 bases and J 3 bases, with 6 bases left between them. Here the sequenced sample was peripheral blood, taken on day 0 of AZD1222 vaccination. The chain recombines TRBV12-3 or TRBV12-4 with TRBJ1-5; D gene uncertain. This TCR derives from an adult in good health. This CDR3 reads CASRGPNQPQHF. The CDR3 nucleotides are TGTGCCAGCAGGGGCCCCAATCAGCCCCAGCATTTT.